Below, one TCR beta chain is given with its context. CDR1 and CDR2 from the germline V gene are MNHEY and SVGEGT. The CDR3 is 14 residues long. The ends lost 6 bases at V and 2 bases at J; junction bases unmatched: 4. This entry is derived from a study of blood T cell repertoires in COVID-19. As for the study in general: The United States, Italy and Spain were the sources of the acute and convalescent COVID-19 samples. The cDNA or gDNA used as material had been derived from T cells, B-cell-depleted T cells, or PBMCs.

Profiled with immunoSEQ multiplex PCR; TCRdb holds only in-frame clones, not every one. Of roughly 100,000 clones in the sample, around 84% were seen once. The material sequenced was peripheral blood. The source of this sequence is a man in his sixties with acute or convalescent COVID-19. V gene TRBV6-2 or TRBV6-3 combines with J gene TRBJ1-2; TRBD1 matches 9 bases. The DNA for the CDR3 is TGTGCCAGCAGCTCCGGACAGGGGAACTATGGCTACACCTTC. Protein: CASSSGQGNYGYTF.